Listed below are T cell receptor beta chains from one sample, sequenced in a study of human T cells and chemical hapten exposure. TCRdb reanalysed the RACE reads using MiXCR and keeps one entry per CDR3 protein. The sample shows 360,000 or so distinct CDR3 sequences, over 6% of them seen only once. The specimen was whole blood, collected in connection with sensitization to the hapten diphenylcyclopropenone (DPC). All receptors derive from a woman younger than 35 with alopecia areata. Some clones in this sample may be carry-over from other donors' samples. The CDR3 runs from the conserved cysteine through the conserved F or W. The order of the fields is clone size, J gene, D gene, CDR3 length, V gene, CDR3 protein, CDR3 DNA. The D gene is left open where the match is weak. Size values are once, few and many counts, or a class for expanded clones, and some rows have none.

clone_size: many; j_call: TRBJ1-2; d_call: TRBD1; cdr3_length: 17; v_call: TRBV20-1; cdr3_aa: CSAREEGTGKHLYGYTF; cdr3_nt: TGCAGTGCTAGAGAAGAAGGGACAGGGAAACATCTCTATGGCTACACCTTC
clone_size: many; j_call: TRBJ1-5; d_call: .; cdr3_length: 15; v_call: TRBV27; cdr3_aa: CASSRSPYSNQPQHF; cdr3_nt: TGTGCCAGCAGTAGGTCACCCTATAGCAATCAGCCCCAGCATTTT
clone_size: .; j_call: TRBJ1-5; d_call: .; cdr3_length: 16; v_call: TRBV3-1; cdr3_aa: CASSYGGRDSNQPQHF; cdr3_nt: TGTGCCAGCAGCTATGGGGGCAGGGATAGCAATCAGCCCCAGCATTTT
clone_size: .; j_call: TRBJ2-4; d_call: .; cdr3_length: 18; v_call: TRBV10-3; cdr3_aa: CAISDPKVLPADENIQYF; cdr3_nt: TGTGCCATCAGTGACCCGAAGGTCCTCCCGGCGGACGAAAACATTCAGTACTTC
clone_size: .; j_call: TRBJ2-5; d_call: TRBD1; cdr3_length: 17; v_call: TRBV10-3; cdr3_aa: CAISEARDRGFGETQYF; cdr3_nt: TGTGCCATCAGTGAGGCCCGGGACAGGGGTTTTGGAGAGACCCAGTACTTC
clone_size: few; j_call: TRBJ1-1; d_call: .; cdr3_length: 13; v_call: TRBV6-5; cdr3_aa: CASTSRLNTEAFF; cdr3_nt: TGTGCCAGCACTTCAAGGCTTAACACTGAAGCTTTCTTT
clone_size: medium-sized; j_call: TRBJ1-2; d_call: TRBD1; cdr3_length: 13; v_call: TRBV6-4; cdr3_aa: CASSEDRRGLYTF; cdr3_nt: TGTGCCAGCAGCGAGGACAGGCGAGGCCTCTACACCTTC
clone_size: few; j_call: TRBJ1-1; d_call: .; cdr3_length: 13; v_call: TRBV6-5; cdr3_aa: CASRRLPGTEAFF; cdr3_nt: TGTGCCAGCAGGCGCCTCCCCGGGACTGAAGCTTTCTTT
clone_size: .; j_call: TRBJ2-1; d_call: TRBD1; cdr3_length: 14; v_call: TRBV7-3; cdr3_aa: CASSLMPTGNEQFF; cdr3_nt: TGTGCCAGCAGCTTAATGCCGACAGGGAATGAGCAGTTCTTC
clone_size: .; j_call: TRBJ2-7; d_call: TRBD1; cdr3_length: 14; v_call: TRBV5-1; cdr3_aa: CASSTGTGVGEQYF; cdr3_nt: TGCGCCAGCAGCACCGGGACAGGGGTAGGCGAGCAGTACTTC
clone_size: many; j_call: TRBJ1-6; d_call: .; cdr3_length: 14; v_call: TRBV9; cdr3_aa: CASSPRTDNSPLHF; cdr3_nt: TGTGCCAGCAGCCCCAGGACGGATAATTCACCCCTCCACTTT
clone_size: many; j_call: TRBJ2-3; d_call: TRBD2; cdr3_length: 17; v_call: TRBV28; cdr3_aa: CASSYTPSGGGADTQYF; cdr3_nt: TGTGCCAGCAGCTACACCCCTAGCGGGGGGGGGGCAGATACGCAGTATTTT
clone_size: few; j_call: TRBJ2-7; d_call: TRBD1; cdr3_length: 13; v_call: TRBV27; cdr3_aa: CAIPDRAQDEQYF; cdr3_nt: TGTGCCATCCCGGACAGGGCCCAGGACGAGCAGTACTTC
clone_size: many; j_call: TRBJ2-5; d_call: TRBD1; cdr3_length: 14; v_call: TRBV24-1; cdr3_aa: CATSDSDRGETQYF; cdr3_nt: TGTGCCACCAGTGACTCTGACAGGGGTGAGACCCAGTACTTC